Below are 32 T cell receptor beta chains sequenced from a single sample in a study of blood T cell repertoires in COVID-19. Generated by immunoSEQ multiplex PCR, the TCRdb table keeps only in-frame clones and is missing some. The table includes some 400,000 clones, around 90% detected once. The sequencing input was peripheral blood. The source is a human donor in a cohort sampled during active COVID-19.

This rearrangement joins TRBV5-1 to TRBJ2-2, with a weak D call TRBD1 (6 bases). The CDR3 covers 17 residues. V was shortened by 0 bases and J by 1 base, with 13 bases between the two germline ends. CDR1 is SGHRS and CDR2 is YFSETQ in the germline V gene. CDR3 in amino acids: CASSLVPRGRNTGELFF. CDR3 DNA sequence: TGCGCCAGCAGCTTGGTCCCCAGGGGACGGAACACCGGGGAGCTGTTTTTT.

V is TRBV6-5 and J is TRBJ2-7; D is unresolved. Between the trimmed V and J ends, which lost 6 bases and 1 base, there was a span of 10 bases. The CDR3 has 13 residues. The germline CDR1 and CDR2 sequences are MNHEY and SVGAGI. This chain's CDR3 is CASRPAGSYEQYF. The DNA of the CDR3 is TGTGCCAGCAGGCCGGCCGGGTCCTACGAGCAGTACTTC.

This chain joins TRBV10-3 and TRBJ2-3; TRBD2 matches 10 bases. The CDR3 is 15 amino acids. Germline V lookup: CDR1 ENHRY, CDR2 SYGVKD. Unmatched junction bases numbered 5, after V lost 6 bases and J lost 2 bases. The CDR3 here is CAISELAGSTDTQYF. CDR3 coding DNA: TGTGCCATCAGCGAACTAGCGGGGTCCACAGATACGCAGTATTTT.

The chain is built from TRBV28 and TRBJ1-3, with a weak D call TRBD1 (6 bases). The CDR3 has 16 amino acids. Trimming cost V 4 bases and J 4 bases, with 17 bases left between them. Germline lookup yields CDR1 MDHEN and CDR2 SYDVKM. The CDR3 region is CASSSITGLWGNTIYF. The DNA of the CDR3 is TGTGCCAGCAGTTCCATTACAGGGTTGTGGGGAAACACCATATATTTT.

The chain joins TRBV3-1 (or the pseudogene TRBV3-2) to TRBJ1-2, with D tentatively TRBD1 (6 bases). The CDR3 runs 13 residues. Trimming pared 4 bases from V and 4 bases from J, leaving 10 bases between. Germline V lookup: CDR1 LGHDT, CDR2 YNNKEL (reference sequence). CDR3 sequence reads: CASSRAGVYGYTF. The DNA for the CDR3 is TGTGCCAGCAGCCGGGCAGGGGTCTATGGCTACACCTTC.

Note on this clone: The same CDR3 also results from other DNA sequences found in this sample. V usage is TRBV11-2 and J usage is TRBJ1-2; TRBD1 matches at 9 bases. Germline CDR1 is SGHAT and CDR2 is FQNNGV. The CDR3 is made up of 13 amino acids. V was pared by 6 bases and J by 7 bases, with 6 bases of the junction left unmatched. Here the CDR3 DNA reads TGTGCCAGCAGTCCACAGGGGGCAGGTGGCTACACCTTC. Its translation: CASSPQGAGGYTF.

The gene calls are TRBV18 and TRBJ2-1; the match to TRBD2 covers 11 bases. There are 13 residues in the CDR3. Germline V CDR1 and CDR2: KGHSH, LQKENI. The V segment lost 6 bases and the J segment 10 bases; nucleotides outside the gene matches: 5. The CDR3 DNA reads TGTGCCAGCTCGCCGACTAGCGGGGTGGAGCAGTTCTTC. Translating gives CASSPTSGVEQFF.

This rearrangement joins TRBV28 to TRBJ2-3; possibly TRBD2 for D (5 bases). Germline CDR1 and CDR2: MDHEN and SYDVKM. Trimming stripped 3 bases from V and 6 bases from J, with 13 bases between. The CDR3 runs 14 residues. As DNA, the CDR3 is TGTGCCAGCAGTTTGTCGGCCGAGGGCGATACGCAGTATTTT. It yields the protein CASSLSAEGDTQYF.

The rearrangement links TRBV18 to TRBJ2-1; 8 positions agree with TRBD1. Germline assignment: CDR1 KGHSH and CDR2 LQKENI. Trimming cost V 3 bases and J 9 bases; bases outside gene matches: 10. The CDR3 runs to 15 residues. CDR3 sequence (DNA): TGTGCCAGCTCACCCCAATTGACAGGGACAGGTGAGCAGTTCTTC. This sequence encodes CASSPQLTGTGEQFF.

The V call is TRBV6-5, the J call TRBJ2-3; 8 nucleotides match TRBD1. This CDR3 contains 14 residues. V shed 10 bases, J shed 1 base, and the junction held 7 bases outside the gene matches. From germline, CDR1 is MNHEY and CDR2 SVGAGI. The CDR3 sequence is CATRETGGTDTQYF. The CDR3 bases are TGTGCCACCCGAGAGACAGGGGGCACAGATACGCAGTATTTT.

About this clone: It may be a read error: a sequence one base away is much more abundant. Different DNA sequences within this sample yield the same CDR3. This rearrangement joins TRBV19 to TRBJ1-2, with a possible D match to TRBD1 (6 bases). The V gene's germline CDR1 is LNHDA and CDR2 SQIVND (reference sequence). Trimming shortened V by 4 bases and J by 4 bases, and 7 bases separated the two germline ends. The CDR3 covers 12 residues. The CDR3 nucleotides read TGTGCCAGTAGTACGGACAGCTATGGCTACACCTTC. It specifies CASSTDSYGYTF.

V is TRBV5-4 and J is TRBJ2-3, with 7 nucleotides matching TRBD2. V lost 2 bases and J lost 4; bases outside the gene matches: 7. This CDR3 has 15 amino acids. CDR1 SGHNT and CDR2 YYREEE come from the germline V gene (reference sequence). This CDR3 reads CASSFGEGHSDTQYF. DNA for the CDR3: TGTGCCAGCAGCTTTGGGGAGGGCCATTCAGATACGCAGTATTTT. Variable domain in full (rest from reference TRBV5-4 and TRBJ2-3): ETGVTQSPTHLIKTRGQQVTLRCSSQSGHNTVSWYQQALGQGPQFIFQYYREEENGRGNFPPRFSGLQFPNYSSELNVNALELDDSALYLCASSFGEGHSDTQYFGPGTRLTVL.

V usage is TRBV6-5 and J usage is TRBJ1-1; perhaps TRBD1 as D (6 bases). The V gene lost 8 bases and the J gene lost 5 bases, with 15 bases spanning the gap. CDR1 and CDR2 (germline): MNHEY, SVGAGI. The length of the CDR3 is 13 residues. The CDR3 nucleotides are TGTGCCAGCCCTAGGACAGAAGCGACTGAAGCTTTCTTT. It is translated as CASPRTEATEAFF.

The V and J genes are TRBV2 and TRBJ1-5; tentatively, D is TRBD1 (6 bases). This CDR3 is built from 16 residues. Trimming took 2 bases from V and 7 from J, leaving 18 bases between them. CDR1 is SNHLY and CDR2 is FYNNEI in the germline V gene. The DNA for the CDR3 is TGTGCCAGCAGTGAATGGAGTGACAGGCTGGGCCAGCCCCAGCATTTT. Protein: CASSEWSDRLGQPQHF. Full variable domain (outside the CDR3, taken from reference TRBV2 and TRBJ1-5): EPEVTQTPSHQVTQMGQEVILRCVPISNHLYFYWYRQILGQKVEFLVSFYNNEISEKSEIFDDQFSVERPDGSNFTLKIRSTKLEDSAMYFCASSEWSDRLGQPQHFGDGTRLSIL.

The V gene is TRBV3-1 (or the pseudogene TRBV3-2), the J gene TRBJ2-1; D remains ambiguous. This CDR3 has 14 residues. Trimming cost V 4 bases and J 5 bases, with 12 bases left between them. Germline CDR1 reads LGHDT; CDR2 reads YNNKEL (reference sequence). Written as DNA, the CDR3 is TGTGCCAGCAGCCTTAGACTCGACCACAATGAGCAGTTCTTC. Encoded protein: CASSLRLDHNEQFF.

This rearrangement joins TRBV11-2 to TRBJ2-3; TRBD1 agrees at 9 bases. CDR3 length: 15 amino acids. After removal of 5 bases from V and 6 bases from J, the junction contained 9 bases not matched to a gene. CDR1 is SGHAT and CDR2 is FQNNGV in the germline V gene. In DNA form, the CDR3 reads TGTGCCAGCAGCCACTACAGGGGGCGAGGTGATACGCAGTATTTT. Translating gives CASSHYRGRGDTQYF.

This rearrangement joins TRBV5-1 to TRBJ1-1, with TRBD1 identical over 7 bases. V lost 3 bases, J lost 11 bases, and 19 bases stayed unmatched. The CDR3 consists of 16 residues. The V gene's germline CDR1 is SGHRS and CDR2 YFSETQ. The CDR3 loop is CASSSSPDRRRLGAFF. The DNA for the CDR3 is TGCGCCAGCAGCTCGTCGCCGGACAGGCGACGGCTGGGGGCTTTCTTT.

The chain is built from TRBV7-2 and TRBJ2-2, with 8 bases fitting TRBD2. Germline CDR1 reads SGHTA; CDR2 reads FQGNSA. Trimming took 2 bases from V and 2 from J; bases not matched to a gene: 1. This CDR3 is built from 15 residues. The CDR3 sequence is CASSLSGSNTGELFF. The DNA of the CDR3 is TGTGCCAGCAGCTTAAGCGGGAGCAACACCGGGGAGCTGTTTTTT.

The chain employs TRBV5-1 and TRBJ1-6; 7 bases agree with TRBD1. CDR1 and CDR2 from the germline V gene are SGHRS and YFSETQ. The V segment lost 3 bases and the J segment 6 bases; nucleotides outside the gene matches: 6. This CDR3 is 15 amino acids long. The CDR3 is CASSSLEGANSPLHF. The CDR3 DNA reads as TGCGCCAGCAGCTCCTTAGAGGGGGCTAATTCACCCCTCCACTTT. Together with reference TRBV5-1 and TRBJ1-6, the CDR3 gives the full variable domain: KAGVTQTPRYLIKTRGQQVTLSCSPISGHRSVSWYQQTPGQGLQFLFEYFSETQRNKGNFPGRFSGRQFSNSRSEMNVSTLELGDSALYLCASSSLEGANSPLHFGNGTRLTVT.

The J gene is TRBJ2-3, the V gene TRBV13, with D maybe TRBD2 (5 bases). The ends were cut back, 5 bases at V and 13 bases at J, with 22 bases in the middle. Germline V CDR1 and CDR2: PRHDT, FYEKMQ (reference sequence). The CDR3 has 14 residues. This CDR3 is CASSQVEAEHPKYF. In DNA form, the CDR3 reads TGTGCCAGCAGCCAAGTGGAGGCCGAACACCCTAAGTATTTT.

V is TRBV21-1 and J is TRBJ2-5; the table calls TRBD2, which could not be checked here. TRBV21-1 is deemed a pseudogene. This CDR3 is built from 13 residues. CDR3 DNA: TGTGCCAGCACCCGGACTAGGAGTGAGACCCAGTACTTC. Amino acid sequence: CASTRTRSETQYF.

About this clone itself: One end of the junction does not line up with germline, which may come from a read error. The chain joins TRBV3-1 (or the pseudogene TRBV3-2) to TRBJ2-1; D may be TRBD2 (6 bases). Per the germline V gene, CDR1 is LGHDT and CDR2 is YNNKEL (reference sequence). This CDR3 is 15 amino acids long. The CDR3: CASRQGLFDYNEQFF. CDR3 nucleotides: TGTGCCAGCAGACAAGGACTATTCGACTACAATGAGCAGTTCTTC.

CDR3: CASSQGWDGGGTEAFF. The CDR3, as DNA: TGTGCCAGCAGCCAGGGTTGGGATGGGGGAGGGACTGAAGCTTTCTTT. The chain is built from TRBV3-1 (or the pseudogene TRBV3-2) and TRBJ1-1, with D maybe TRBD1 (5 bases). The length of the CDR3 is 16 residues. From germline, CDR1 is LGHDT and CDR2 YNNKEL (reference sequence). V lost 3 bases and J 5 bases, leaving 19 bases between the germline ends.

The chain joins TRBV18 to TRBJ1-1; weak D call: TRBD1 (6 bases). With 3 bases removed from V and 1 base from J, the gap between germline ends came to 9 bases. The CDR3 length is 14 residues. Germline V gives CDR1 KGHSH, CDR2 LQKENI. The CDR3 spells CASSPEQGNTEAFF. In nucleotides, the CDR3 is TGTGCCAGCTCACCCGAACAGGGGAACACTGAAGCTTTCTTT.

In its sample, this clone was seen once. The chain has TRBV7-9 and TRBJ1-4, with TRBD1 matching over 7 bases. The J segment lost 5 bases and the V segment lost 5 bases, leaving 2 bases of the junction unmatched. Germline V gene sequence: CDR1 SEHNR, CDR2 FQNEAQ (reference sequence). This CDR3 has 13 residues. The CDR3 here is CASSPQGNEKLFF. As DNA, the CDR3 is TGTGCCAGCAGCCCACAGGGGAATGAAAAACTGTTTTTT.

CDR3 nucleotides: TGTGCCAGTAGTGAGACAGGTGGTTGGAGAGAAGCCTACGAGCAGTACTTC. It yields the protein CASSETGGWREAYEQYF. V and J are TRBV19 and TRBJ2-7, with D perhaps matching TRBD1 (6 bases). V lost 5 bases and J lost 2, with 22 bases in between. This CDR3 comprises 17 residues. Germline assignment: CDR1 LNHDA and CDR2 SQIVND (reference sequence).

In its sample, this clone was seen once. The rearrangement uses TRBV9 and TRBJ2-1, with a possible D match to TRBD2 (5 bases). Germline loops: CDR1 SGDLS, CDR2 YYNGEE. This CDR3 comprises 13 residues. Trimming took 2 bases from V and 6 from J, leaving 9 bases between them. DNA for the CDR3: TGTGCCAGCAGCGTCTTGGCGGGCAATGAGCAGTTCTTC. Its protein product is CASSVLAGNEQFF.

The chain joins TRBV4-2 to TRBJ1-4, with D uncertain. There are 13 residues in the CDR3. Germline CDR1 reads LGHNA; CDR2 reads YNFKEQ. Trimming shortened V by 3 bases and J by 8 bases, and 10 bases separated the two germline ends. For the CDR3, the DNA is TGTGCCAGCAGCCAGGAGGGAAGCGAAAAACTGTTTTTT. Protein sequence: CASSQEGSEKLFF.

This clone was seen ten or more times. J is TRBJ2-1 and V is TRBV28; TRBD2 agrees at 13 bases. This CDR3 has 15 amino acids. The junction had 7 bases not matched to a gene; V was cut back by 6 bases and J by 8 bases. Looked up from germline, CDR1 is MDHEN and CDR2 is SYDVKM. This CDR3 is CASRRTSGRMDEQFF. In DNA form, the CDR3 reads TGTGCCAGCAGGCGGACTAGCGGGAGAATGGATGAGCAGTTCTTC.

The chain couples TRBV30 to TRBJ1-3; tentatively, D is TRBD1 (6 bases). CDR1 and CDR2 (germline): GTSNPN, SVGIG (reference sequence). The length of the CDR3 is 16 residues. Trimming cost V 2 bases and J 5 bases, with 19 bases left between them. Here the CDR3 reads CAWSPDDRISRNTIYF. Here the CDR3 DNA reads TGTGCCTGGAGTCCCGATGACAGGATAAGTCGAAACACCATATATTTT. Combining the CDR3 with reference TRBV30 and TRBJ1-3 gives the whole variable domain SQTIHQWPATLVQPVGSPLSLECTVEGTSNPNLYWYRQAAGRGLQLLFYSVGIGQISSEVPQNLSASRPQDRQFILSSKKLLLSDSGFYLCAWSPDDRISRNTIYFGEGSWLTVV.

The CDR3, as DNA: TGTGCCACCAGCCCTAGGACTAATCAGCCCCAGCATTTT. It codes for CATSPRTNQPQHF. This sequence joins TRBV15 and TRBJ1-5; D unclear. Germline-derived CDR1 and CDR2 are LNHNV and YYDKDF (reference sequence). Trimming stripped 5 bases from V and 4 bases from J, with 9 bases between. CDR3 length equals 13 residues.

This clone was detected once. The chain carries TRBV10-2 and TRBJ2-3; 8 bases align to TRBD2. Germline values: CDR1 WSHSY, CDR2 SAAADI. The CDR3 sequence is 15 residues long. V lost 2 bases to trimming and J lost 6 bases; unmatched junction nucleotides: 7. CDR3: CASSEVAGRGDTQYF. The CDR3 DNA sequence: TGCGCCAGCAGTGAGGTAGCGGGGCGGGGGGATACGCAGTATTTT.